The 17 T cell receptor beta chains listed next were all sequenced from one sample in a study of T cells after yellow fever vaccination. TCRdb reprocessed the 5' RACE reads with MiXCR, giving one entry per CDR3 protein. The data contain around 310,000 distinct CDR3 sequences, under 5% of them singletons. Source: PBMCs, taken 5 days after the yellow fever booster vaccination. The receptors originated from a man aged 18-30 years who received the YFV17D yellow fever vaccine.

This clonotype showed up just a few times. The rearrangement uses TRBV30 and TRBJ2-5; D is undetermined. Germline V lookup: CDR1 GTSNPN, CDR2 SVGIG (reference sequence). This CDR3 has 11 residues. Trimming took off 5 bases at V and 4 bases at J, with 8 bases between the two ends. In DNA, the CDR3 is TGTGCCTGGGGTGGGGTAGAGACCCAGTACTTC. Translation: CAWGGVETQYF.

This rearrangement joins TRBV20-1 to TRBJ2-5; 8 positions match TRBD1. The CDR3 is made up of 13 amino acids. Germline loops: CDR1 DFQATT, CDR2 SNEGSKA (reference sequence). J was trimmed by 5 bases and V by 5 bases; bases with no gene match: 7. The CDR3 nucleotides read TGCAGTGCTTGGGCGGACAGGGCGGAGACCCAGTACTTC. It codes for CSAWADRAETQYF.

In this sample, this clonotype turned up a few times. V and J are TRBV5-1 and TRBJ1-1, with TRBD1 identical over 7 bases. Germline loops: CDR1 SGHRS, CDR2 YFSETQ. The CDR3 is made up of 15 amino acids. J was trimmed by 1 base and V by 4 bases; bases with no gene match: 7. This chain's CDR3 is CASSLTGTGNTEAFF. The CDR3 bases are TGCGCCAGCAGCCTGACAGGGACGGGGAACACTGAAGCTTTCTTT.

This chain links TRBV7-8 with TRBJ2-6; no clear D gene. The CDR3 totals 15 residues. Germline lookup yields CDR1 SGHVS and CDR2 FQNEAQ. This chain's CDR3 is CGTRITLSGANVLTF. The DNA of the CDR3 is TGTGGCACGCGGATAACTCTTTCTGGGGCCAACGTCCTGACTTTC.

This clonotype was observed a few times. The chain employs TRBV6-5 and TRBJ2-7, with D perhaps matching TRBD1 or TRBD2 (5 bases each). The V and J ends lost 6 bases and 9 bases respectively, with 18 bases between them. This CDR3 is built from 13 residues. CDR1 is MNHEY, CDR2 SVGAGI, per germline. CDR3 amino acids: CASSPGRVVRQYF. CDR3 DNA: TGTGCCAGCAGCCCGGGACGGGTCGTCCGGCAGTACTTC.

The chain couples TRBV19 to TRBJ1-2; D possibly corresponds to TRBD1 (5 bases). V was shortened by 4 bases and J by 4 bases, with 13 bases between the two germline ends. CDR1 LNHDA and CDR2 SQIVND come from the germline V gene (reference sequence). CDR3 length equals 14 residues. The CDR3: CASSRRRQLYGYTF. The CDR3 region has the DNA TGTGCCAGTAGTAGGCGAAGACAGCTCTATGGCTACACCTTC.

The chain couples TRBV21-1 to TRBJ2-7; the table's TRBD1 call for D was not verified on the DNA. TRBV21-1 is recorded as a pseudogene. This CDR3 is 13 amino acids long. The CDR3 nucleotides are TGTGCCCCAAAGGGACACCGCTCCTACGAGCAGTACGTC. Translating it yields CAPKGHRSYEQYV.

CDR3 protein: CASSYSGVLTDTQYF. The CDR3 nucleotides read TGTGCCAGCAGTTACTCGGGGGTCCTCACAGATACGCAGTATTTT. The chain has TRBV6-5 and TRBJ2-3, with D possibly being TRBD1 or TRBD2 (5 bases each). CDR1 MNHEY and CDR2 SVGAGI come from the germline V gene. This CDR3 has 15 amino acids. V dropped 0 bases and J dropped 2 bases, with 9 bases sitting between them.

In DNA form, the CDR3 reads TGTGCCAGCAGCTTTTATACGAGGGTAAAAAACACTGAAGCTTTCTTT. Translating it yields CASSFYTRVKNTEAFF. This rearrangement joins TRBV7-8 to TRBJ1-1; D gene unclear. CDR1 and CDR2 (germline): SGHVS, FQNEAQ. V was cut by 3 bases and J by 2 bases, with 16 bases left in between. This CDR3 contains 16 residues.

Here the CDR3 reads CASSLGGGVSNEQFF. The CDR3 coding sequence is TGTGCCAGCAGCCTCGGTGGTGGGGTCTCCAATGAGCAGTTCTTC. The chain joins TRBV7-9 to TRBJ2-1; D uncertain. Trimming took 5 bases from V and 6 from J, leaving 17 bases between them. CDR3 length: 15 residues. Germline values: CDR1 SEHNR, CDR2 FQNEAQ (reference sequence).

V gene TRBV6-2 or TRBV6-3 combines with J gene TRBJ2-7; TRBD1 matches at 7 bases. Germline-derived CDR1 and CDR2 are MNHEY and SVGEGT. There are 14 residues in the CDR3. The ends lost 6 bases at V and 2 bases at J; junction bases unmatched: 7. The CDR3 region is CASSFDRETYEQYF. The CDR3 DNA reads as TGTGCCAGCAGCTTTGACAGGGAAACCTACGAGCAGTACTTC.

This clonotype showed up many times. The chain joins TRBV7-2 to TRBJ1-6, with a tentative D call TRBD1 (6 bases). V shed 2 bases and J shed 6 bases, with 14 bases lying between them. Germline V lookup: CDR1 SGHTA, CDR2 FQGNSA. The CDR3 loop spans 16 amino acids. The CDR3 region has the DNA TGTGCCAGCAGCTTAAGTTCTACAGGGCGTAATTCACCCCTCCACTTT. Translation: CASSLSSTGRNSPLHF. Full variable domain (missing parts from reference TRBV7-2 and TRBJ1-6): GAGVSQSPSNKVTEKGKDVELRCDPISGHTALYWYRQSLGQGLEFLIYFQGNSAPDKSGLPSDRFSAERTGGSVSTLTIQRTQQEDSAVYLCASSLSSTGRNSPLHFGNGTRLTVT.

This clonotype has just a few counts. The chain couples TRBV9 to TRBJ1-2; D call uncertain. The V end was cut by 6 bases, the J end by 3 bases, with 15 bases between. This CDR3 is built from 14 residues. CDR1 is SGDLS and CDR2 is YYNGEE in the germline V gene. The CDR3, as DNA: TGTGCCAGCAACCGCGAGCCAGCCCACTATGGCTACACCTTC. Amino acids: CASNREPAHYGYTF.

This sequence joins TRBV6-6 and TRBJ2-3, with TRBD1 matching over 8 bases. J lost 6 bases, V lost 2 bases, and 7 bases had no gene match. The germline V gene encodes CDR1 MNHNY and CDR2 SVGAGI (reference sequence). This CDR3 is built from 15 residues. CDR3: CASSYGRGRKDTQYF. The CDR3 coding sequence is TGTGCCAGCAGTTACGGCAGGGGGCGCAAGGATACGCAGTATTTT.

This clonotype was counted ten times or more. The gene calls are TRBV10-3 and TRBJ2-2; weak D call: TRBD1 (6 bases). CDR1 is ENHRY and CDR2 is SYGVKD in the germline V gene. The CDR3 extends over 13 amino acids. V was cut by 11 bases and J by 3 bases, with 13 bases left in between. This CDR3 reads CAGRQDYTGELFF. The CDR3 DNA sequence: TGTGCCGGACGACAGGATTACACCGGGGAGCTGTTTTTT.

This clonotype was picked up many times. CDR3 in amino acids: CASSSGQGGREQYV. Here the CDR3 DNA reads TGTGCCAGCAGTTCGGGACAGGGAGGAAGAGAGCAGTACGTC. The V gene is TRBV12-3 or TRBV12-4, the J gene TRBJ2-7, with 9 bases that match TRBD1. The length of the CDR3 is 14 residues. The V gene end was trimmed by 4 bases and the J gene end by 7 bases; junction bases not matched to a gene: 8.

The gene calls are TRBV5-4 and TRBJ1-1; 7 bases agree with TRBD1. Germline CDR1 is SGHNT and CDR2 is YYREEE (reference sequence). The CDR3 has 15 residues. The trim removed 6 bases at V and 0 bases at J, leaving 8 bases unmatched. The CDR3 region is CASNSGQPMNTEAFF. CDR3 sequence (DNA): TGTGCCAGCAACTCGGGACAGCCTATGAACACTGAAGCTTTCTTT.